The clone carrying this T cell receptor (beta chain) was found many times. No antigen is known for it. TCRdb ran MiXCR on the reads and lists one entry per CDR3 protein. The sample contains about 740,000 distinct CDR3 sequences, about a third of which appear only once. This CDR3 has 17 amino acids. J gave up 7 bases and V 3 bases, and 16 bases lay outside the gene matches. Germline V gives CDR1 SGHRS, CDR2 YFSETQ. The data are from a study of T cell repertoires in cytomegalovirus infection. In the study overall: TCR beta signatures that were public indicated CMV infection and matching HLA type. Study-level findings and limits: Clonotype analysis showed dominance of the ex vivo response by HLA-C-restricted CMV-specific TCR beta clonotypes.

This sequence was found in a human donor in good health (CMV status not recorded). Some clones in this sample may be carry-over from other donors' samples. The sequenced material came from PBMCs. The rearrangement links TRBV5-1 to TRBJ1-5; 7 positions match TRBD1. CDR3 sequence: CASSSGLNRGGEQPQHF. Here the CDR3 DNA reads TGCGCCAGCAGCTCGGGGCTAAACAGGGGTGGTGAGCAGCCCCAGCATTTT.